Presented here are 25 T cell receptor beta chains from one specimen sequenced in a study of T-cell reconstitution after alpha-beta-depleted transplantation in children. Preparation of the TCRbeta library used unique molecular identifiers. Using its own MiXCR run on the PCR reads, TCRdb lists one record per CDR3 protein. The data contain about 470,000 distinct CDR3 sequences, around 46% of them seen just once; the ten biggest clones take up about 30%. The sample here was PBMCs, taken before TCRalphabeta/CD19-depleted stem cell transplant. Receptor source: a girl between 2 and 10 years old with aplastic anemia, due to receive a stem cell transplant.

This chain joins TRBV5-5 and TRBJ2-3, with D perhaps matching TRBD1 (6 bases). The germline V gene has CDR1 SGHKS and CDR2 YYEKEE (reference sequence). Trimming took 1 base from V and 6 from J, leaving 12 bases between them. This CDR3 comprises 14 residues. The CDR3 DNA reads TGTGCCAGCAGCTTGACAGGGTGGTTGGATACGCAGTATTTT. Its translation: CASSLTGWLDTQYF.

The chain employs TRBV5-1 and TRBJ2-7, with TRBD2 as a possible D gene (6 bases). Germline CDR1 SGHRS, CDR2 YFSETQ. The V end was cut by 0 bases, the J end by 3 bases, with 13 bases between. CDR3 length: 15 residues. CDR3 loop: CASSLVAGNYYEQYF. The CDR3 bases are TGCGCCAGCAGCTTGGTCGCGGGGAACTACTACGAGCAGTACTTC.

This chain connects TRBV6-1 to TRBJ2-7; TRBD2 matches 12 bases. The germline CDR1 and CDR2 sequences are MNHNS and SASEGT. CDR3 length: 19 amino acids. V shed 6 bases and J 1 base; nucleotides not matched to a gene: 16. CDR3 nucleotides: TGTGCCAGCAGGCTTTTGACTAGCGGGAGAACGATAGGGTCCTACGAGCAGTACTTC. Its protein product is CASRLLTSGRTIGSYEQYF.

The CDR3 DNA reads TGTGCCATCAGGGACAGTGCTACCTACGAGCAGTACTTC. It yields the protein CAIRDSATYEQYF. V gene TRBV10-3 combines with J gene TRBJ2-7, with a weak D call TRBD1 (6 bases). V lost 6 bases to trimming and J lost 2 bases, with 11 bases between them. The germline CDR1 and CDR2 sequences are ENHRY and SYGVKD. The CDR3 is 13 amino acids.

The rearrangement uses TRBV7-9 and TRBJ2-5; no reliable D call. The V gene's germline CDR1 is SEHNR and CDR2 FQNEAQ (reference sequence). The CDR3 has 15 amino acids. The V end was cut by 3 bases, the J end by 5 bases, with 16 bases between. CDR3 DNA: TGTGCCAGCAGCTTCGCAGAGACCGCATGGGAGACCCAGTACTTC. Translation gives CASSFAETAWETQYF.

This sequence joins TRBV12-3 or TRBV12-4 and TRBJ1-1, with D unresolved. Trimming took 8 bases from V and 1 from J, leaving 11 bases between them. The CDR3 totals 13 residues. This CDR3 reads CASDNRQNTEAFF. Here the CDR3 DNA reads TGTGCCAGCGATAACCGGCAGAACACTGAAGCTTTCTTT.

This clonotype has ten or more counts. This chain joins TRBV5-5 and TRBJ2-2; 8 nucleotides align to TRBD2. The CDR3 extends over 16 amino acids. CDR1 is SGHKS, CDR2 YYEKEE, per germline (reference sequence). The junction had 4 bases not matched to a gene; V was cut back by 3 bases and J by 0 bases. CDR3 coding DNA: TGTGCCAGCAGCTACTTAGCGGGAACGAACACCGGGGAGCTGTTTTTT. It specifies CASSYLAGTNTGELFF.

The CDR3 here is CASSLRGDNEQYF. CDR3 coding DNA: TGTGCCAGCAGTTTGAGAGGTGACAACGAGCAGTACTTC. The chain employs TRBV28 and TRBJ2-7; no clear D gene. Germline-derived CDR1 and CDR2 are MDHEN and SYDVKM. The V end lost 3 bases, the J end lost 5 bases, and 11 bases lay between the germline ends. The CDR3 extends over 13 amino acids.

This clonotype was seen ten or more times. The J gene is TRBJ1-3, the V gene TRBV6-5; D remains unclear. This CDR3 has 15 residues. Looked up from germline, CDR1 is MNHEY and CDR2 is SVGAGI. V lost 0 bases, J lost 4 bases, and 10 bases lay in between. DNA of the CDR3: TGTGCCAGCAGTTACTCGAAATTCGGAGGAAACACCATATATTTT. Translated: CASSYSKFGGNTIYF.

At least ten counts were recorded for this clonotype. The J gene is TRBJ2-1, the V gene TRBV5-1; TRBD2 aligns across 13 bases. V lost 1 base and J lost 6; bases outside the gene matches: 10. Germline CDR1 and CDR2: SGHRS and YFSETQ. The CDR3 spans 18 residues. The CDR3 reads CASSLPGLAGRKINEQFF. The CDR3 DNA reads as TGCGCCAGCAGCTTGCCGGGACTAGCGGGGCGAAAAATCAATGAGCAGTTCTTC.

This clonotype was detected many times. This rearrangement joins TRBV4-1 to TRBJ2-3; D uncertain. Germline V gene sequence: CDR1 MGHRA, CDR2 YSYEKL. CDR3 length: 16 amino acids. Trimming removed 0 bases from V and 4 bases from J, with 14 bases in between. The CDR3 DNA sequence: TGCGCCAGCAGCCAAGACCTAGTTCATTTACCAGATACGCAGTATTTT. Protein: CASSQDLVHLPDTQYF.

V usage is TRBV5-1 and J usage is TRBJ2-7; TRBD1 aligns across 8 bases. CDR1 and CDR2 from the germline V gene are SGHRS and YFSETQ. The CDR3 runs 15 residues. The V gene end was trimmed by 4 bases and the J gene end by 4 bases; junction bases not matched to a gene: 10. The CDR3 is CASSPMGQVNYEQYF. DNA for the CDR3: TGCGCCAGCAGCCCTATGGGACAGGTTAATTACGAGCAGTACTTC. The complete variable domain, with remaining parts taken from reference TRBV5-1 and TRBJ2-7, reads KAGVTQTPRYLIKTRGQQVTLSCSPISGHRSVSWYQQTPGQGLQFLFEYFSETQRNKGNFPGRFSGRQFSNSRSEMNVSTLELGDSALYLCASSPMGQVNYEQYFGPGTRLTVT.

This clonotype showed up many times. This chain uses TRBV5-5 with TRBJ2-5, with 8 bases that match TRBD2. This CDR3 contains 15 residues. The V gene's germline CDR1 is SGHKS and CDR2 YYEKEE (reference sequence). Losses at the gene ends were 2 bases for V and 2 bases for J; bases not matched to a gene: 5. The CDR3 protein is CASSFTTSGQETQYF. In nucleotides, the CDR3 is TGTGCCAGCAGCTTTACAACTAGCGGACAAGAGACCCAGTACTTC.

The genes are TRBV20-1 and TRBJ2-3; D uncertain. In germline, CDR1 is DFQATT, CDR2 SNEGSKA (reference sequence). Trimming stripped 3 bases from V and 4 bases from J, with 14 bases between. This CDR3 has 14 amino acids. CDR3 in amino acids: CSARLVGVSDTQYF. Written as DNA, the CDR3 is TGCAGTGCTAGGCTCGTGGGTGTCTCAGATACGCAGTATTTT.

This clonotype was seen many times. V usage is TRBV12-3 or TRBV12-4 and J usage is TRBJ2-7; 8 nucleotides match TRBD2. The CDR3 consists of 14 residues. The V gene end was trimmed by 5 bases and the J gene end by 6 bases; junction bases not matched to a gene: 9. Here the CDR3 reads CASSEIAGFGEQYF. The CDR3 nucleotides read TGTGCCAGCAGTGAGATAGCGGGATTCGGCGAGCAGTACTTC.

This clonotype was picked up a small number of times. The chain carries TRBV19 and TRBJ2-3, with 9 positions matching TRBD2. CDR1 LNHDA and CDR2 SQIVND come from the germline V gene (reference sequence). The CDR3 consists of 14 residues. Germline trimming cut 3 bases from V and 5 bases from J; bases unmatched to any gene: 3. For the CDR3, the DNA is TGTGCCAGTAGTATTAGCGGGAGACAAGATACGCAGTATTTT. It is translated as CASSISGRQDTQYF.

This chain connects TRBV18 to TRBJ1-5; 7 positions match TRBD1. J gave up 4 bases and V 3 bases, and 9 bases lay outside the gene matches. This CDR3 contains 16 residues. The germline gives CDR1 KGHSH, CDR2 LQKENI. In DNA form, the CDR3 reads TGTGCCAGCTCACCGAACACAGGGGCTACGAATCAGCCCCAGCATTTT. Translation: CASSPNTGATNQPQHF.

Only one count was recorded for this clonotype. The chain couples TRBV20-1 to TRBJ1-2; D is perhaps TRBD1 (6 bases). The CDR3 runs to 14 residues. V was trimmed by 5 bases and J by 4 bases, leaving 17 bases between them. Germline CDR1 reads DFQATT; CDR2 reads SNEGSKA (reference sequence). CDR3 DNA sequence: TGCAGTGCTCCACCCGAGGGGGGAGGCTATGGCTACACCTTC. Translation: CSAPPEGGGYGYTF.

This clonotype was picked up many times. The chain is built from TRBV27 and TRBJ2-7; 10 bases match TRBD1. The CDR3 has 15 residues. The J segment lost 6 bases and the V segment lost 5 bases, leaving 10 bases of the junction unmatched. Germline V gene lookup returns CDR1 MNHEY and CDR2 SMNVEV (reference sequence). CDR3 residues: CASSVEGQGMGEQYF. CDR3 nucleotide sequence: TGTGCCAGCAGTGTCGAGGGACAGGGGATGGGCGAGCAGTACTTC.

The chain has TRBV20-1 and TRBJ2-3; 7 bases map to TRBD2. After removal of 0 bases from V and 0 bases from J, the junction contained 6 bases not matched to a gene. Per the germline V gene, CDR1 is DFQATT and CDR2 is SNEGSKA (reference sequence). The CDR3 is 16 residues long. CDR3 in DNA: TGCAGTGCTAGAGATTTTAAGCGGGGTAGCACAGATACGCAGTATTTT. This translates into CSARDFKRGSTDTQYF.

This clonotype was found many times. The chain couples TRBV5-1 to TRBJ2-7, with TRBD1 matching over 8 bases. Germline lookup yields CDR1 SGHRS and CDR2 YFSETQ. J was trimmed by 3 bases and V by 4 bases; bases with no gene match: 6. The CDR3 runs to 14 residues. In nucleotides, the CDR3 is TGCGCCAGCAGCGACGGGACAGGTTTCTACGAGCAGTACTTC. Its protein is CASSDGTGFYEQYF. The variable domain in full, with the rest retrieved from reference TRBV5-1 and TRBJ2-7, is KAGVTQTPRYLIKTRGQQVTLSCSPISGHRSVSWYQQTPGQGLQFLFEYFSETQRNKGNFPGRFSGRQFSNSRSEMNVSTLELGDSALYLCASSDGTGFYEQYFGPGTRLTVT.

In this sample, this clonotype turned up once. V and J are TRBV20-1 and TRBJ2-3, with 10 bases fitting TRBD2. With V trimmed by 6 bases and J by 6 bases, 9 bases remained unmatched. Germline values: CDR1 DFQATT, CDR2 SNEGSKA (reference sequence). There are 14 residues in the CDR3. DNA for the CDR3: TGCAGTGCGAAGTCTAGCGGGAGAGGGGATACGCAGTATTTT. Residues: CSAKSSGRGDTQYF.

A few counts support this clonotype. This chain connects TRBV6-5 to TRBJ2-3; tentatively, D is TRBD1 (5 bases). Germline-derived CDR1 and CDR2 are MNHEY and SVGAGI. This CDR3 spans 14 amino acids. With 2 bases removed from V and 7 bases from J, the gap between germline ends came to 13 bases. The CDR3 coding sequence is TGTGCCAGCAGTTACGCCTGGGGCAGCCATACGCAGTATTTT. Protein sequence: CASSYAWGSHTQYF.

The V call is TRBV9, the J call TRBJ2-3; D is perhaps TRBD1 (5 bases). V shed 0 bases and J shed 0 bases, with 8 bases lying between them. CDR3 length equals 15 residues. CDR1 is SGDLS and CDR2 is YYNGEE in the germline V gene. CDR3 amino acids: CASSVGRQSTDTQYF. DNA of the CDR3: TGTGCCAGCAGCGTAGGGAGACAGAGCACAGATACGCAGTATTTT.

This clonotype appeared many times. The chain employs TRBV5-1 and TRBJ2-2; D is uncertain. This CDR3 region has 16 residues. Trimming removed 0 bases at V and 1 base at J, with 10 bases between. Germline-derived CDR1 and CDR2 are SGHRS and YFSETQ. CDR3 DNA: TGCGCCAGCAGCTTGGTCGTAGGACGGAACACCGGGGAGCTGTTTTTT. Translation gives CASSLVVGRNTGELFF.